The next 12 T cell receptor beta chains were all read from a single sample in a study of Graves' ophthalmopathy and Graves' hyperthyroidism. As the template, RNA transcripts were used to amplify TCR beta CDR3 regions. The first-round RT-PCR employed HTBI primers together with the Qiagen OneStep RT-PCR kit. A multiplex PCR was then performed as the second round. In TCRdb, the multiplex PCR reads were re-called with MiXCR into one record per CDR3 protein. The table records some 1.1 million distinct CDR3 sequences, roughly two fifths of them present only once. Sequencing was done on a sample of peripheral blood or thyroid tissue (not recorded which). The receptors here all came from an adult man with Graves' hyperthyroidism.

As concerns this clonotype: This may be a read error: a much more frequent sequence differs by one nucleotide. The rearrangement uses TRBV6-5 and TRBJ1-4; D is possibly TRBD1 (5 bases). In germline, CDR1 is MNHEY, CDR2 SVGAGI. The V and J ends lost 5 bases and 10 bases respectively, with 17 bases between them. The CDR3 length is 14 residues. CDR3 coding DNA: TGTGCCAGCAGTGAAATAACAGGATGGGTAAAACTGTTTTTT. The encoded protein is CASSEITGWVKLFF.

This clonotype turned up a few times. This chain joins TRBV4-3 and TRBJ1-2; 8 nucleotides agree with TRBD1. V was pared by 0 bases and J by 7 bases, with 7 bases of the junction left unmatched. Looked up from germline, CDR1 is LGHNA and CDR2 is YSLEER. The CDR3 is 15 residues long. The CDR3 DNA sequence: TGCGCCAGCAGCCAAGATCCCACAGGGGGTGGTGGCTACACCTTC. Its translation: CASSQDPTGGGGYTF.

This rearrangement joins TRBV12-3 or TRBV12-4 to TRBJ1-5; a possible D gene is TRBD1 (5 bases). The CDR3 loop spans 13 amino acids. Trimming removed 8 bases from V and 7 bases from J, with 15 bases in between. As DNA, the CDR3 is TGTGCCAGCGGCGGGAGTAGGGGACAGCCCCAGCATTTT. This translates into CASGGSRGQPQHF.

The V call is TRBV7-9, the J call TRBJ1-4, with TRBD1 matching over 10 bases. The CDR3 loop spans 15 amino acids. In germline, CDR1 is SEHNR, CDR2 FQNEAQ (reference sequence). The trim removed 2 bases at V and 7 bases at J, leaving 4 bases unmatched. CDR3 DNA: TGTGCCAGCAGCTTACAGACAGGGGGCCGTGAAAAACTGTTTTTT. Translation gives CASSLQTGGREKLFF.

A few counts support this clonotype. The gene calls are TRBV7-2 and TRBJ2-7, with TRBD1 matching 11 bases. With V trimmed by 4 bases and J by 8 bases, 7 bases remained unmatched. Per the germline V gene, CDR1 is SGHTA and CDR2 is FQGNSA. The CDR3 is 14 amino acids. DNA for the CDR3: TGTGCCAGCAGCTCGCCGGGACAGGGGGGCAAGCAGTACTTC. Translation: CASSSPGQGGKQYF.

The J gene is TRBJ1-6, the V gene TRBV25-1; D is possibly TRBD1 (6 bases). This CDR3 is built from 14 residues. Germline V gives CDR1 MGHDK, CDR2 SYGVNS. Deletions cut 3 bases from V and 11 bases from J, with 14 bases between. CDR3 residues: CASSDSGQGTPLHF. The DNA for the CDR3 is TGTGCCAGCAGTGATAGTGGGCAGGGGACACCCCTCCACTTT.

This clonotype was seen at least ten times. The chain has TRBV5-8 and TRBJ1-1; TRBD1 might be the D (6 bases). Trimming took off 0 bases at V and 4 bases at J, with 16 bases between the two ends. The germline CDR1 and CDR2 sequences are SGHTS and YDEGEE. The CDR3 has 16 residues. CDR3 sequence reads: CASSLAVGGVGTEAFF. CDR3 in DNA: TGTGCCAGCAGCTTGGCTGTTGGGGGCGTGGGCACTGAAGCTTTCTTT.

This clonotype has ten or more counts. The rearrangement links TRBV29-1 to TRBJ2-7, with D possibly matching TRBD2 (7 bases). The CDR3 totals 13 residues. CDR1 and CDR2 from the germline V gene are SQVTM and ANQGSEA. Trimming took 6 bases from V and 3 from J, leaving 15 bases between them. CDR3 coding DNA: TGCAGCGTGCCGGGGGGCGTAGACTACGAGCAGTACTTC. Protein: CSVPGGVDYEQYF.

V is TRBV12-3 or TRBV12-4 and J is TRBJ2-2, with D perhaps TRBD1 or TRBD2 (5 bases each). The CDR3 has 14 amino acids. Trimming removed 5 bases at V and 8 bases at J, with 15 bases between. The CDR3 region has the DNA TGTGCCAGCAGTCCGCTCGGGAAGGGGGGGGAGCTGTTTTTT. Translating it yields CASSPLGKGGELFF.

The table lists this clonotype with many counts. The chain recombines TRBV29-1 with TRBJ1-1, with D possibly being TRBD1 (5 bases). Deletions cut 1 base from V and 4 bases from J, with 10 bases between. This CDR3 contains 13 residues. Germline values: CDR1 SQVTM, CDR2 ANQGSEA. In DNA, the CDR3 is TGCAGCGTTGAAGGGTGGGGGGGCACTGAAGCTTTCTTT. This gives the protein CSVEGWGGTEAFF.

This chain links TRBV20-1 with TRBJ1-1; D gene ambiguous. Germline V gives CDR1 DFQATT, CDR2 SNEGSKA (reference sequence). There are 13 residues in the CDR3. Trimming stripped 2 bases from V and 1 base from J, with 8 bases between. The CDR3 spells CSARLAGNTEAFF. The CDR3 DNA is TGCAGTGCTAGACTAGCGGGGAACACTGAAGCTTTCTTT.

The chain carries TRBV10-2 and TRBJ2-5; 10 bases line up with TRBD2. V dropped 6 bases and J dropped 5; count of bases not matched to a gene: 12. This CDR3 contains 16 residues. Germline loops: CDR1 WSHSY, CDR2 SAAADI. Here the CDR3 DNA reads TGCGCCAGCAGGGGACTAGCGCCGACCGGTATGGAGACCCAGTACTTC. This sequence encodes CASRGLAPTGMETQYF.